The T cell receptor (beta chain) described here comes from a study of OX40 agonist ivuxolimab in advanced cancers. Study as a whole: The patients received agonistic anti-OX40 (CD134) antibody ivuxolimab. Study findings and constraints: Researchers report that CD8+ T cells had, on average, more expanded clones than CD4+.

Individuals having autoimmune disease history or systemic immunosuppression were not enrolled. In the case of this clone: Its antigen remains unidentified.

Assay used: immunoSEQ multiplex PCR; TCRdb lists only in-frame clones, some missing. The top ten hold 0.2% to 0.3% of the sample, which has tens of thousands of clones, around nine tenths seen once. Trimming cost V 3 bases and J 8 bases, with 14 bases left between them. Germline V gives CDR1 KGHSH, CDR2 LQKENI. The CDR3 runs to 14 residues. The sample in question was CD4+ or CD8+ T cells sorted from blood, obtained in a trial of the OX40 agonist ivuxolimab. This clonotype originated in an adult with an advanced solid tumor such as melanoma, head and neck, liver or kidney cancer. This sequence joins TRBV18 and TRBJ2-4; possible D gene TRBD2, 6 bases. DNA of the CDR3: TGTGCCAGCTCACCGGCGGGGCTTAGTGACATTCAGTACTTC. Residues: CASSPAGLSDIQYF.